Listed here are 18 T cell receptor beta chains from one sample, sequenced in a study of cytomegalovirus exposure and HLA in healthy donors (dated by TCRdb to about 2017). Libraries were built with the immunoSEQ multiplex PCR assay. For the multiplex PCR, a mixture combining 60 forward primers for TCR Vbeta segments and 13 reverse primers for TCR Jbeta segments was used. In TCRdb, the immuneACCESS table is reduced to in-frame sequences with V and J assigned. These tables do not hold every clone; where another copy was compared, an unresolved V gene accounts for under half, and the others remain unexplained. The sample contains fewer than 200,000 clones, approximately 70% of them found a single time. Together, the top ten hold roughly 2.7% of the sample. The specimen was PBMCs. These receptors were obtained from a woman in her 40s in good health and CMV-seropositive.

The chain is built from TRBV15 and TRBJ1-1; 7 bases line up with TRBD1. The germline gives CDR1 LNHNV, CDR2 YYDKDF (reference sequence). V was pared by 0 bases and J by 1 base, with 5 bases of the junction left unmatched. The CDR3 totals 16 residues. CDR3 coding DNA: TGTGCCACCAGCAGAGATTCCAGGGGGGCGAACACTGAAGCTTTCTTT. It specifies CATSRDSRGANTEAFF. Full variable domain (missing parts from reference TRBV15 and TRBJ1-1): DAMVIQNPRYQVTQFGKPVTLSCSQTLNHNVMYWYQQKSSQAPKLLFHYYDKDFNNEADTPDNFQSRRPNTSFCFLDIRSPGLGDTAMYLCATSRDSRGANTEAFFGQGTRLTVV.

The genes are TRBV5-1 and TRBJ2-7, with TRBD2 identical over 11 bases. V shed 5 bases and J 5 bases; nucleotides not matched to a gene: 9. The length of the CDR3 is 15 residues. Germline CDR1 and CDR2: SGHRS and YFSETQ. Written as DNA, the CDR3 is TGCGCCAGCAGTCCCTCTAGCGGGAGGATAAACGAGCAGTACTTC. Translating gives CASSPSSGRINEQYF.

This clone was detected only a few times. The rearrangement links TRBV5-1 to TRBJ1-4, with 10 bases identical to TRBD1. Unmatched junction bases numbered 2, after V lost 0 bases and J lost 6 bases. This CDR3 has 15 amino acids. Looked up from germline, CDR1 is SGHRS and CDR2 is YFSETQ. CDR3 bases: TGCGCCAGCAGCTTGGGGGACAGGGGTTATGAAAAACTGTTTTTT. Translated: CASSLGDRGYEKLFF.

The chain's CDR3 is CASSEALSGGRETQYF. In DNA form, the CDR3 reads TGTGCCAGCAGCGAAGCCCTCTCGGGGGGGAGGGAGACCCAGTACTTC. The genes are TRBV28 and TRBJ2-5; TRBD2 aligns across 8 bases. Per the germline V gene, CDR1 is MDHEN and CDR2 is SYDVKM. With 6 bases clipped from V and 5 bases from J, the junction kept 14 bases outside the gene matches. This CDR3 has 16 residues.

The chain links TRBV5-4 to TRBJ1-6; D remains unclear. Looked up from germline, CDR1 is SGHNT and CDR2 is YYREEE (reference sequence). The ends were cut back, 2 bases at V and 0 bases at J, with 6 bases in the middle. The CDR3 loop spans 15 amino acids. CDR3 amino acids: CASSFGSSYNSPLHF. CDR3 DNA sequence: TGTGCCAGCAGCTTTGGGAGCTCCTATAATTCACCCCTCCACTTT.

A few counts support this clone. The J gene is TRBJ2-1, the V gene TRBV7-9, with D possibly matching TRBD2 (6 bases). The CDR3 extends over 17 amino acids. CDR1 is SEHNR and CDR2 is FQNEAQ in the germline V gene (reference sequence). The V end lost 3 bases, the J end lost 0 bases, and 15 bases lay between the germline ends. As DNA, the CDR3 is TGTGCCAGCAGCTTGGAGGGACTCCCTAGCTCCTACAATGAGCAGTTCTTC. Amino acid sequence: CASSLEGLPSSYNEQFF.

The gene calls are TRBV6-5 and TRBJ2-1; tentative D call: TRBD2 (6 bases). Germline V gene data show CDR1 as MNHEY and CDR2 as SVGAGI. This CDR3 spans 14 amino acids. Trimming cost V 7 bases and J 8 bases, with 18 bases left between them. In nucleotides, the CDR3 is TGTGCCAGCAAGTCGGGAGAAGGGATTGATGAGCAGTTCTTC. Protein: CASKSGEGIDEQFF.

V gene TRBV6-5 combines with J gene TRBJ1-3; maybe TRBD1 (5 bases). CDR1 is MNHEY and CDR2 is SVGAGI in the germline V gene. Between the trimmed V and J ends, which lost 5 bases and 4 bases, there was a span of 15 bases. The CDR3 covers 15 residues. Here the CDR3 reads CASSREQDGGNTIYF. In DNA, the CDR3 is TGTGCCAGCAGTCGCGAACAGGACGGCGGAAACACCATATATTTT.

This clone was counted between two and nine times. The CDR3 nucleotides read TGTGCCAGCAGTGATTCGCGGGCAACTAGCACAGATACGCAGTATTTT. Protein: CASSDSRATSTDTQYF. The chain has TRBV6-1 and TRBJ2-3; possibly TRBD2 for D (5 bases). Between the trimmed V and J ends, which lost 3 bases and 0 bases, there was a span of 13 bases. This CDR3 spans 16 amino acids. Germline V lookup: CDR1 MNHNS, CDR2 SASEGT.

This clone was found a few times. The chain recombines TRBV7-9 with TRBJ1-4; 7 bases are a match to TRBD1. The CDR3 sequence is 14 residues long. Losses at the gene ends were 7 bases for V and 5 bases for J; bases not matched to a gene: 7. Germline-derived CDR1 and CDR2 are SEHNR and FQNEAQ (reference sequence). CDR3 bases: TGTGCCAGCACCATCGGACAGGCAAATGAAAAACTGTTTTTT. Protein sequence: CASTIGQANEKLFF. Full variable domain (outside the CDR3, taken from reference TRBV7-9 and TRBJ1-4): DTGVSQNPRHKITKRGQNVTFRCDPISEHNRLYWYRQTLGQGPEFLTYFQNEAQLEKSRLLSDRFSAERPKGSFSTLEIQRTEQGDSAMYLCASTIGQANEKLFFGSGTQLSVL.

V usage is TRBV27 and J usage is TRBJ2-7, with 8 bases fitting TRBD2. The germline gives CDR1 MNHEY, CDR2 SMNVEV (reference sequence). V shed 6 bases, J shed 2 bases, and the junction held 6 bases outside the gene matches. CDR3 length: 14 residues. Here the CDR3 DNA reads TGTGCCAGCAGCCCGGGACTAGATGCCTACGAGCAGTACTTC. Amino acids: CASSPGLDAYEQYF.

Details on this clone: One junction end disagrees with the germline gene, perhaps due to a read error. This chain links TRBV28 with TRBJ1-2; D is ambiguous. CDR1 is MDHEN and CDR2 is SYDVKM in the germline V gene. The CDR3 runs 13 residues. CDR3 nucleotide sequence: TGTGCCAGCAGTTTACCAGAAGGTGGCGGCTACCCCTTC. It codes for CASSLPEGGGYPF.

CDR3 in DNA: TGTGCCAGCAGTGATCAGGTTCACGAAAAACTGTTTTTT. As protein: CASSDQVHEKLFF. The rearrangement links TRBV2 to TRBJ1-4, with unresolved D. The ends were cut back, 3 bases at V and 8 bases at J, with 10 bases in the middle. The CDR3 contains 13 residues. Looked up from germline, CDR1 is SNHLY and CDR2 is FYNNEI.

This clone was seen a handful of times. One junction end disagrees with the germline gene, perhaps due to a read error. CDR3 protein: CASSSKQGPLKPQNF. DNA for the CDR3: TGTGCCAGCAGCTCGAAACAGGGGCCTCTGAAACCCCAGAATTTT. The chain has TRBV5-6 and TRBJ1-5; 7 positions match TRBD1. The CDR3 covers 15 residues. Germline V gene lookup returns CDR1 SGHDT and CDR2 YYEEEE.

The CDR3 sequence: CASSLGSLTGELFF. CDR3 nucleotide sequence: TGCGCCAGCAGCCTCGGGTCCCTCACCGGGGAGCTGTTTTTT. V is TRBV5-1 and J is TRBJ2-2; D is undetermined. This CDR3 spans 14 amino acids. Trimming shortened V by 4 bases and J by 4 bases, and 11 bases separated the two germline ends. Looked up from germline, CDR1 is SGHRS and CDR2 is YFSETQ.

This clone was recorded a few times. The rearrangement links TRBV19 to TRBJ1-2; 9 positions match TRBD1. The CDR3 consists of 14 residues. The V gene's germline CDR1 is LNHDA and CDR2 SQIVND (reference sequence). Trimming removed 7 bases from V and 5 bases from J; junction bases left unmatched: 8. The CDR3 region is CASTSGQGRYGYTF. The CDR3 bases are TGTGCCAGTACTTCTGGACAGGGGCGTTATGGCTACACCTTC.

This chain links TRBV7-3 with TRBJ2-1, with D possibly matching TRBD1 (6 bases). The germline V gene has CDR1 SGHTA and CDR2 FQGTGA. This CDR3 is 15 amino acids long. Trimming took 4 bases from V and 4 from J, leaving 14 bases between them. The CDR3 DNA reads TGTGCCAGCAGCTCCTGGCAGGGGACATACAATGAGCAGTTCTTC. It yields the protein CASSSWQGTYNEQFF.

V is TRBV4-2 and J is TRBJ2-3; 10 nucleotides match TRBD2. Germline V gene lookup returns CDR1 LGHNA and CDR2 YNFKEQ. J lost 0 bases, V lost 1 base, and 1 base had no gene match. The CDR3 is 16 residues long. The CDR3 loop reads CASSQGTSGSTDTQYF. The CDR3 DNA sequence: TGTGCCAGCAGCCAAGGGACTAGCGGAAGCACAGATACGCAGTATTTT.